Below, one T cell receptor (beta chain) is given with its context. Its antigen remains unidentified. The data stem from a study of beta chain features in type 1 diabetes. The CDR3 is made up of 14 amino acids. Germline V gene lookup returns CDR1 MNHEY and CDR2 SVGAGI. The V and J ends lost 6 bases and 0 bases respectively, with 10 bases between them. TCRB transcripts that were expressed got sequenced, as all of the isolated RNA had been reverse transcribed. Sequencing used immunoSEQ multiplex PCR; TCRdb keeps in-frame clones, though not all of them. The repertoire holds some 350,000 clones, 13% seen once, with 0.015% in the top ten. Study observations and caveats: There was no resolution here of whether HLA type influences TCRB rearrangement. Researchers report that Type 1 diabetes patients had moderately but significantly shorter TCRB CDR3s across all four CD4+ subsets. Patients' naive, central memory and regulatory TCRB repertoires appeared more alike than those of healthy donors.

The sequencing input was naive CD4+ T cells from blood. The receptor was isolated from a woman aged 18-35 years with type 1 diabetes. V is TRBV6-5 and J is TRBJ2-3; possibly TRBD1 for D (5 bases). The DNA of the CDR3 is TGTGCCAGCAGGTTACAGGTTAGCACAGATACGCAGTATTTT. This codes for CASRLQVSTDTQYF.